In this sample, the clone carrying this T cell receptor (beta chain) turned up a few times. Its specificity is unknown. The sample comes from a study of Siglec-9 on CD8 T cells in melanoma. Whole-study results and caveats: An effector memory CD8+ subset marked by Siglec-9 reportedly appeared to gather in melanoma.

Produced via immunoSEQ multiplex PCR; TCRdb's table is partial and in-frame only. The table has approximately 39,000 clones, about 80% seen once; the top ten hold under 2%. This CDR3 comprises 14 residues. The germline V gene has CDR1 SGDLS and CDR2 YYNGEE. Losses at the gene ends were 3 bases for V and 11 bases for J; bases not matched to a gene: 12. The receptor comes from a human donor in good health. Sequencing was done on a sample of Siglec-9- CD8+ T cells sorted from blood. The V gene is TRBV9, the J gene TRBJ1-1, with TRBD1 identical over 8 bases. Here the CDR3 reads CASSESGTGLPAFF. DNA for the CDR3: TGTGCCAGCAGCGAGTCCGGGACAGGCCTTCCCGCTTTCTTT.